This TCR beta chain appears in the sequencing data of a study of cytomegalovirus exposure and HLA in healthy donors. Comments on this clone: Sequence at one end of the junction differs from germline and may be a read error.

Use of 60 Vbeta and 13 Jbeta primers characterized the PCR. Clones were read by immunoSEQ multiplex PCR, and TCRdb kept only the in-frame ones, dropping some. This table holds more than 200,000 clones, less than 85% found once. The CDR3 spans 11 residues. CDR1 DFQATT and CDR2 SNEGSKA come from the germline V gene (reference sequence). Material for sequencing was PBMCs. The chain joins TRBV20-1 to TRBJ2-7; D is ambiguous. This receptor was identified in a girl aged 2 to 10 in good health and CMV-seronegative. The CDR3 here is CSARATGAQYF. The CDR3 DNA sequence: TGCAGTGCAAGAGCTACTGGTGCGCAGTACTTC.